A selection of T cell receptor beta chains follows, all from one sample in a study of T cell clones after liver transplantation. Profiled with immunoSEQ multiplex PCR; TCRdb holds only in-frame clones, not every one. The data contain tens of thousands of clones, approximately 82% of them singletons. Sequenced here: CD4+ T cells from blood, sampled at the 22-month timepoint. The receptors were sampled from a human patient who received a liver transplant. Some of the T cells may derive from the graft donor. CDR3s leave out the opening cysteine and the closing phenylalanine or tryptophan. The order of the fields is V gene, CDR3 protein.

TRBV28 ASSLGHQATEAF
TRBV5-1 ASSFGDTEAF
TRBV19 ASSISQGSGGYT
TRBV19 ASSIIYQPQH
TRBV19 ASSIPAGSNTEAF
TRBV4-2 ASSQDRGRTSGDTDTQY
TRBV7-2 ASSRQALSYEQY
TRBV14 ASSQGTSGRHQETQY
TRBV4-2 ASSQEGGGPLGGYT
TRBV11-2 ASSSLQRGARTDTQY
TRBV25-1 ASAPQRREAEAF
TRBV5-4 ASGSYEQF
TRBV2 ASTLNAARETQY
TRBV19 ASSIGEGGESNQPQH
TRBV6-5 ASSYSISGYEQY
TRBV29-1 SVDGTSPRGSEQF
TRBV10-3 AISVGGGDQPQH
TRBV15 ATALTSGSGETQY
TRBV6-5 ASRDPGLLYEQY
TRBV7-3 ASSTRTIAGGDTQY
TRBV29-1 SVRQGALRETQY
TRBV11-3 ASSLELDTTGELF
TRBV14 ASSQDYTQY
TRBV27 ASSLTSGGGRPGETQY
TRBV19 ASSIVGQGAIEAF
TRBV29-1 SAKTSGRANIQY
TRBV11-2 ASLGSRGIQY
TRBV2 ASSESGVEAGELF